Shown below are 15 T cell receptor beta chains from a single sample sequenced in a study of cytomegalovirus exposure and HLA in healthy donors. The study ran its PCR with 60 Vbeta and 13 Jbeta primers. Some clones are missing from TCRdb's copy, which holds only in-frame ones; the method was immunoSEQ multiplex PCR. Counted here are about 180,000 clones, 65% to 85% occurring once; the ten biggest clones make up 0.95% to 1.5%. The sample was PBMCs. The receptors originated from a boy aged 2 to 9 in good health and CMV-seronegative.

A single count supports this clone. The chain employs TRBV6-5 and TRBJ1-2; D call uncertain. Between the trimmed V and J ends, which lost 0 bases and 7 bases, there was a span of 12 bases. Germline V lookup: CDR1 MNHEY, CDR2 SVGAGI. The CDR3 is 14 residues long. Here the CDR3 DNA reads TGTGCCAGCAGTTACTCACGAGGCCCCGGTGGCTACACCTTC. As protein: CASSYSRGPGGYTF.

This clone was picked up a small number of times. This sequence joins TRBV27 and TRBJ1-1; D is undetermined. Trimming took off 2 bases at V and 1 base at J, with 8 bases between the two ends. CDR1 and CDR2 from the germline V gene are MNHEY and SMNVEV (reference sequence). The CDR3 extends over 14 amino acids. The CDR3 bases are TGTGCCAGCAGTTTAGAACGGGAGAACACTGAAGCTTTCTTT. Translating gives CASSLERENTEAFF.

The V gene is TRBV15, the J gene TRBJ2-7, with D possibly being TRBD2 (6 bases). V was trimmed by 0 bases and J by 0 bases, leaving 12 bases between them. The CDR3 loop spans 16 amino acids. Germline CDR1 is LNHNV and CDR2 is YYDKDF (reference sequence). CDR3: CATSRDQRVNSYEQYF. CDR3 in DNA: TGTGCCACCAGCAGAGATCAGCGGGTAAACTCCTACGAGCAGTACTTC.

V gene TRBV29-1 combines with J gene TRBJ1-1, with a tentative D call TRBD1 (6 bases). V gave up 7 bases and J gave up 5 bases, with 17 bases separating them. Germline CDR1 is SQVTM and CDR2 is ANQGSEA. The CDR3 extends over 13 amino acids. The CDR3 is CSAVTGSCTEAFF. DNA for the CDR3: TGCAGCGCGGTAACAGGGAGTTGTACTGAAGCTTTCTTT.

The chain has TRBV5-4 and TRBJ1-5, with D tentatively TRBD1 (6 bases). Trimming stripped 2 bases from V and 7 bases from J, with 13 bases between. The germline V gene has CDR1 SGHNT and CDR2 YYREEE (reference sequence). CDR3 size: 14 residues. The CDR3 DNA sequence: TGTGCCAGCAGCTTTATGGGGGCAGGGCAGCCCCAGCATTTT. It translates to CASSFMGAGQPQHF.

This clone was seen only once. This chain connects TRBV30 to TRBJ2-2; D uncertain. With 4 bases removed from V and 0 bases from J, the gap between germline ends came to 9 bases. Looked up from germline, CDR1 is GTSNPN and CDR2 is SVGIG (reference sequence). The CDR3 is 14 amino acids. CDR3 DNA: TGTGCCTGGAAGGCGGAGACGAACACCGGGGAGCTGTTTTTT. Translation: CAWKAETNTGELFF.

This rearrangement joins TRBV7-9 to TRBJ2-3; D unclear. The V gene lost 5 bases and the J gene lost 2 bases, with 5 bases spanning the gap. The germline V gene has CDR1 SEHNR and CDR2 FQNEAQ (reference sequence). This CDR3 is 12 amino acids long. The CDR3 bases are TGTGCCAGCAGCCCTCCCACAGATACGCAGTATTTT. It translates to CASSPPTDTQYF.

This chain uses TRBV5-1 with TRBJ2-5, with 9 positions matching TRBD1. The trim removed 1 base at V and 3 bases at J, leaving 4 bases unmatched. There are 15 residues in the CDR3. Germline V gene data show CDR1 as SGHRS and CDR2 as YFSETQ. The CDR3 nucleotides read TGCGCCAGCAGCTTGTCGACAGGGGGGGAAGAGACCCAGTACTTC. Translating gives CASSLSTGGEETQYF.

The chain carries TRBV30 and TRBJ2-7, with D perhaps matching TRBD1 (6 bases). Trimming pared 3 bases from V and 2 bases from J, leaving 11 bases between. The CDR3 runs to 13 residues. CDR1 GTSNPN and CDR2 SVGIG come from the germline V gene (reference sequence). CDR3 DNA sequence: TGTGCCTGGAGGGCCCAGGGGACCTACGAGCAGTACGTC. It yields the protein CAWRAQGTYEQYV.

The chain employs TRBV7-9 and TRBJ2-4; 12 nucleotides match TRBD2. The V segment lost 5 bases and the J segment 2 bases; nucleotides outside the gene matches: 10. The CDR3 has 18 amino acids. CDR1 is SEHNR and CDR2 is FQNEAQ in the germline V gene (reference sequence). The CDR3 spells CASSQGLAGPRSKNIQYF. The CDR3 DNA reads TGTGCCAGCAGCCAAGGACTAGCGGGGCCACGGTCCAAAAACATTCAGTACTTC.

This clone has only one observation. The chain joins TRBV5-8 to TRBJ1-1; 7 bases agree with TRBD1. The J segment lost 1 base and the V segment lost 3 bases, leaving 3 bases of the junction unmatched. The CDR3 is made up of 14 amino acids. Germline CDR1 reads SGHTS; CDR2 reads YDEGEE. The CDR3 loop reads CASSSGQRNTEAFF. The CDR3 DNA is TGTGCCAGCAGCTCGGGACAGAGGAACACTGAAGCTTTCTTT.

This clone showed up just a few times. The chain is built from TRBV6-5 and TRBJ1-1; 9 bases align to TRBD1. CDR3 length equals 13 residues. V shed 5 bases and J 5 bases; nucleotides not matched to a gene: 3. Germline V gene lookup returns CDR1 MNHEY and CDR2 SVGAGI. CDR3 sequence: CASSVDRGTEAFF. CDR3 coding DNA: TGTGCCAGCAGTGTGGACAGGGGTACTGAAGCTTTCTTT.

This chain connects TRBV4-3 to TRBJ2-2; 8 bases match TRBD2. This CDR3 is 18 amino acids long. With V trimmed by 0 bases and J by 4 bases, 10 bases remained unmatched. Looked up from germline, CDR1 is LGHNA and CDR2 is YSLEER. Here the CDR3 reads CASSQDRAAGVGTGELFF. The CDR3, as DNA: TGCGCCAGCAGCCAAGATCGGGCAGCGGGAGTTGGCACCGGGGAGCTGTTTTTT.

The chain has TRBV6-6 and TRBJ2-3, with a weak D call TRBD2 (5 bases). The CDR3 loop spans 14 amino acids. Per the germline V gene, CDR1 is MNHNY and CDR2 is SVGAGI (reference sequence). With 4 bases removed from V and 3 bases from J, the gap between germline ends came to 11 bases. The CDR3: CASSLASRTDTQYF. The CDR3 DNA sequence: TGTGCCAGCAGTTTGGCTAGCCGAACAGATACGCAGTATTTT.

The chain joins TRBV7-2 to TRBJ1-1; a possible D gene is TRBD1 (5 bases). The CDR3 length is 14 residues. Germline assignment: CDR1 SGHTA and CDR2 FQGNSA. V dropped 3 bases and J dropped 1 base, with 9 bases sitting between them. The CDR3 spells CASSLGGRNTEAFF. CDR3 DNA sequence: TGTGCCAGCAGCTTGGGGGGAAGGAACACTGAAGCTTTCTTT.